This is a list of T cell receptor beta chains from one sample in a study of blood T cell repertoires in COVID-19. Generated by immunoSEQ multiplex PCR, the TCRdb table keeps only in-frame clones and is missing some. Found here are approximately 70,000 clones, more than 85% of them singletons; the top ten hold about 5%. Sequencing was carried out using peripheral blood. Receptors originate from a woman in her sixties with active COVID-19. CDR3s include the opening cysteine and the closing phenylalanine or tryptophan. A D gene is named only where the DNA matches it firmly. Only part of the rows carry a size: once, few, many, or a class if the clone is expanded.

>NA|TRBJ1-6|TRBD1|TRBV18
TGTGCCAGCTCACAAAGACAGGGGGCGGATTCACCCCTCCACTTT
CASSQRQGADSPLHF
>NA|TRBJ1-5|TRBD1|TRBV6-2/TRBV6-3
TGTGCCAGCAGTTTTGACAGGGTTTTGCGGCCCCAGCATTTT
CASSFDRVLRPQHF
>NA|TRBJ2-1|TRBD2|TRBV9
TGTGCCAGCAGCGTAGGGACTAGCGGGCTCTTTGGGGGTGAGCAGTTCTTC
CASSVGTSGLFGGEQFF
>NA|TRBJ2-5|TRBD2|TRBV6-5
TGTGCCAGCAGTCAGACTAGCGGGAGGTTAGAGACCCAGTACTTC
CASSQTSGRLETQYF
>NA|TRBJ2-2|NA|TRBV24-1
TGTGCCACCAGTGACAGGACCGGGGAGCTGTTTTTT
CATSDRTGELFF
>NA|TRBJ2-7|TRBD2|TRBV7-2
TGTGCCAGCAGCTTAGTACTAGCGGGAAATAGCGAGCAGTACTTC
CASSLVLAGNSEQYF
>NA|TRBJ1-2|NA|TRBV19
TGTGCCACAAGGGATCCCGACAGGAGCTATGGCTACACCTTC
CATRDPDRSYGYTF
>NA|TRBJ2-7|NA|TRBV4-1
TGCGCCAGCAGCCCGAGGGGCGGGAACTTTTTCGAGCAGTACTTC
CASSPRGGNFFEQYF
>NA|TRBJ2-1|TRBD1|TRBV25-1
TGTGCCAGCGATCGGACAGGGGGGGGAAATGAGCAGTTCTTC
CASDRTGGGNEQFF
>NA|TRBJ2-1|TRBD2|TRBV6-5
TGTGCCAGCAGCTTAACTAGCGGGAGGGCCGGGGAGCAGTTCTTC
CASSLTSGRAGEQFF
>few|TRBJ1-2|NA|TRBV28
TGTGCCAGCAATGTTGGTGGGGGGGGCCCTGGCTACACCTTC
CASNVGGGGPGYTF
>NA|TRBJ2-7|NA|TRBV11-2
TGTGCCAGCAGCTTAGGGCGCGGTCCTTACGAGCAGTACTTC
CASSLGRGPYEQYF
>NA|TRBJ2-7|TRBD2|TRBV13
TGTGCCAGCAGCTTACTGGGACTAGCCCCATCCTACGAGCAGTACTTC
CASSLLGLAPSYEQYF
>NA|TRBJ1-2|TRBD1|TRBV6-5
TGTGCCAGCAGAACGGACAGGCATTATGGCTACACCTTC
CASRTDRHYGYTF
>NA|TRBJ1-4|NA|TRBV27
TGTGCCAGCAGGCTAACAGGGCTGGATGAAAAACTGTTTTTT
CASRLTGLDEKLFF
>NA|TRBJ1-1|TRBD1|TRBV5-4
TGTGCCAGCAGCTTGGGTGGGACAGGGAGGACTGAAGCTTTCTTT
CASSLGGTGRTEAFF
>NA|TRBJ1-3|NA|TRBV11-2
TGTGCCAGCAGCCCCCCAAACTTGGGGGGACGGGCTGGAAACACCATATATTTT
CASSPPNLGGRAGNTIYF
>NA|TRBJ1-1|NA|TRBV12-3/TRBV12-4
TGTGCCAGCAGGGGGCAACTGCACACTGAAGCTTTCTTT
CASRGQLHTEAFF
>NA|TRBJ1-4|TRBD1|TRBV27
TGTGCCAGCAGTCCAGGGACAGGGCCGTATGAAAAACTGTTTTTT
CASSPGTGPYEKLFF
>NA|TRBJ2-3|TRBD2|TRBV6-5
TGTGCCACCCGCCAAACGGGAGGGCCGCGTCATACGCAGTATTTT
CATRQTGGPRHTQYF
>NA|TRBJ2-1|NA|TRBV3-1/TRBV3-2
TGTGCCAGCAGCCAAGATGCGGGAAAGGCGAATGAGCAGTTCTTC
CASSQDAGKANEQFF
>NA|TRBJ2-1|TRBD2|TRBV9
TGTGCCAGCAGCCCAAGGGGGGATCTAGCGGGAGACAATGAGCAGTTCTTC
CASSPRGDLAGDNEQFF
>NA|TRBJ1-1|NA|TRBV25-1
TGTGCCAGCAGTGATGGAGTGTTGAACACTGAAGCTTTCTTT
CASSDGVLNTEAFF
>once|TRBJ2-7|TRBD1|TRBV11-2
TGTGCCAGCAGCCTCGGGACAGGGGCCTACGAGCAGTACTTC
CASSLGTGAYEQYF
>NA|TRBJ2-7|TRBD1|TRBV28
TGTGCCAGCAGTTATTGGGACAGGTACCACTTC
CASSYWDRYHF
>once|TRBJ2-1|NA|TRBV28
TGTGCCAGCAGTTTGAAGCTCCCGAACAATGAGCAGTTCTTC
CASSLKLPNNEQFF
>NA|TRBJ2-3|TRBD1|TRBV4-1
TGCGCCAGCAGCCAGGCCGGGACAGGGGGCCGAAATACGCAGTATTTT
CASSQAGTGGRNTQYF
>NA|TRBJ2-4|TRBD2|TRBV3-1/TRBV3-2
TGTGCCAGCAGCCAAGATGACTTTCTAGCGGGAGGGAAAAACATTCAGTACTTC
CASSQDDFLAGGKNIQYF
>NA|TRBJ2-7|NA|TRBV28
TGTGCCACCCTTGAGCGGACGAGCTCCTACGAGCAGTACTTC
CATLERTSSYEQYF
>once|TRBJ1-1|NA|TRBV28
TGTGCCAGCAGCACACGGACCGGGGGCACTGAAGCTTTCTTT
CASSTRTGGTEAFF
>NA|TRBJ1-6|TRBD1|TRBV2
TGTGCCAGCAGCGAAAGACGGACAGGTTATAATTCACCCCTCCACTTT
CASSERRTGYNSPLHF
>NA|TRBJ2-7|NA|TRBV4-1
TGCGCCAGCAGCCAAGACCGAGGTTCTTGGTACTTC
CASSQDRGSWYF
>NA|TRBJ2-3|NA|TRBV18
TGTGCCAGCTCCTACGACGTCCCCGCGGGATATTCCGGGACGATGAGCACAGATACGCAGTATTTT
CASSYDVPAGYSGTMSTDTQYF
>NA|TRBJ1-2|TRBD1|TRBV6-6
TGTGCCAGCAGACCAGAACAGGGGAGGCATGGCTACACCTTC
CASRPEQGRHGYTF
>NA|TRBJ1-5|TRBD1|TRBV6-2/TRBV6-3
TGTGCCAGCAGCCTACGGACAGGGGGCGTTAGCAATCAGCCCCAGCATTTT
CASSLRTGGVSNQPQHF